These T cell receptor beta chains were read from a single sample in a study of Ad26.COV2.S vaccination and SARS-CoV-2 variants. Repertoires were generated with immunoSEQ multiplex PCR, while TCRdb's copy carries only in-frame clones and drops some. The table shows fewer than 900,000 clones, with around 92% occurring only once. Sample: peripheral blood, taken in a trial of Ad26.COV2.S vaccine versus placebo. The receptors come from a person aged 18-65 years who received the Ad26.COV2.S COVID-19 vaccine or a placebo. CDR3s include the opening cysteine and the closing phenylalanine or tryptophan.

V | CDR3
TRBV24-1 | CATSPGGAGGTQYF
TRBV12-3/TRBV12-4 | CASSVLYEQYF
TRBV5-4 | CASSRSGRVRADTQYF
TRBV5-4 | CASSTPGLAGSDTQYF
TRBV2 | CASRRDQAGKVF
TRBV19 | CASSIRPLGETQYF
TRBV19 | CASSSTGGTYEQYF
TRBV6-1 | CASSEGQTPYNSPLHF
TRBV7-6 | CASSLALLNTEAFF
TRBV2 | CASSTDRGYGYTF
TRBV5-1 | CASSAGGGLGAGEQFF
TRBV7-9 | CASSLGLASYEQYF
TRBV6-6 | CASSYSRDRGMDYTF
TRBV10-3 | CAISESAGESDNEQFF
TRBV2 | CASSESSSYEQYF
TRBV12-3/TRBV12-4 | CASTTPGFKQYF
TRBV27 | CASSPRLANGEQFF